The T cell receptor beta chain under discussion was sequenced for a study of blood T cell repertoires in COVID-19. Background on the study: Sources were T cells, B-cell-depleted T cells, or PBMCs; the material itself was cDNA or gDNA.

CDR1 is SNHLY and CDR2 is FYNNEI in the germline V gene. The CDR3 runs 12 residues. Germline trimming cut 9 bases from V and 4 bases from J; bases unmatched to any gene: 3. As processed by the authors: It was from reference gene primer amplification that nucleated cell counts were estimated. The table came from immunoSEQ multiplex PCR; TCRdb's copy has only in-frame clones and leaves some out. Clonal size and the V and J genes are those of that table, whereas D and trimming came from the DNA. This sample yields roughly 230,000 clones, of which approximately 86% are seen a single time; around 0.7% belongs to the top ten.

Sequencing used peripheral blood. This chain uses TRBV2 with TRBJ2-5; 9 bases align to TRBD2. The origin of this receptor is a human donor in a cohort sampled during active COVID-19. In DNA, the CDR3 is TGTGCCAGTCTAGCGGGACGAGAGACCCAGTACTTC. Encoded protein: CASLAGRETQYF.